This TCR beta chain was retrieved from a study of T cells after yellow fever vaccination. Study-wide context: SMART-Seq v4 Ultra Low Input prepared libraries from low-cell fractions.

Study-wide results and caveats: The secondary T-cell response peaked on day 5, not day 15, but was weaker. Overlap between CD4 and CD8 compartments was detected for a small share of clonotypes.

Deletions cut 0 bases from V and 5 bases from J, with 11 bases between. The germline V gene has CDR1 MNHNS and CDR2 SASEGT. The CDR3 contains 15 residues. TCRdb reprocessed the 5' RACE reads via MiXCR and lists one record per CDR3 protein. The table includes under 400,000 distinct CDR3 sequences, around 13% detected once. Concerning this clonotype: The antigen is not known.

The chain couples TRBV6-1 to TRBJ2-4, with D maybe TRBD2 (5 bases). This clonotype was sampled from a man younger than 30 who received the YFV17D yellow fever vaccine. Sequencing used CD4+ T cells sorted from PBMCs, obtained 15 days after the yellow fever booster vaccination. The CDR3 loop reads CASSEALAGENIQYF. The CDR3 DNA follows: TGTGCCAGCAGTGAAGCGCTTGCGGGTGAAAACATTCAGTACTTC.